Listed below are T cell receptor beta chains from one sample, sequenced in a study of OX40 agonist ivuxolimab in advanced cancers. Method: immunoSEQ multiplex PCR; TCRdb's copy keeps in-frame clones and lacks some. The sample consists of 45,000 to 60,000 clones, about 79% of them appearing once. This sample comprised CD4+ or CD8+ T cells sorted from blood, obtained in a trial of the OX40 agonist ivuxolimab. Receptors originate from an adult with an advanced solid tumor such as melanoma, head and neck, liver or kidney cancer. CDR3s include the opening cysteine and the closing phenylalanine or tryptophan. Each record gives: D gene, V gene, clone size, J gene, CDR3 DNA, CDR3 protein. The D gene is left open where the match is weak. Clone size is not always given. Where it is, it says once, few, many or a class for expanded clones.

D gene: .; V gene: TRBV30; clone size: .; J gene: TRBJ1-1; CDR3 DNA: TGTGCCTGGACCAAAGGGGCTGAAGCTTTCTTT; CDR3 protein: CAWTKGAEAFF
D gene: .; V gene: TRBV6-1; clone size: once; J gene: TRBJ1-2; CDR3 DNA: TGTGCAATGGGGTATGGCTACACCTTC; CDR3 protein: CAMGYGYTF
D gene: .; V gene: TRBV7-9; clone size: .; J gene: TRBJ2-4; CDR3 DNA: TGTGCCAGCAGCTTAAAAGAGACAGGACGAAACATTCAGTACTTC; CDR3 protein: CASSLKETGRNIQYF
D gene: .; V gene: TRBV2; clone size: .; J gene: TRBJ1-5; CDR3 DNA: TGTGCCAGCAGTCAGGGGTTCAGACAGCCCCAGCATTTT; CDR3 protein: CASSQGFRQPQHF
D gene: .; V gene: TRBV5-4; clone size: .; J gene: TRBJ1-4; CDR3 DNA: TGTGCCAGCAGCTTGTGGATAACTAATGAAAAACTGTTTTTT; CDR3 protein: CASSLWITNEKLFF
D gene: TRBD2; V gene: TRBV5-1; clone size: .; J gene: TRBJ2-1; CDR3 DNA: TGCGCCAGCAGCGCTAGCGGGAGTCGCTACAATGAGCAGTTCTTC; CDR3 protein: CASSASGSRYNEQFF
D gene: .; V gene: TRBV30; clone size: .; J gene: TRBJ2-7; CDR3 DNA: TGTGCCTGGAGTACCGGGGCCTCCTACGAGCAGTACTTC; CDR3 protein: CAWSTGASYEQYF
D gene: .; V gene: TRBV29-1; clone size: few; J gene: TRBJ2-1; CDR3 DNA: TGCAGCGTTGAAACCGCCTCTTACAATGAGCAGTTCTTC; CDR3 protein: CSVETASYNEQFF
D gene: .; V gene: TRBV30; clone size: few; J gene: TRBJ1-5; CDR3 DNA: TGTGCCTGGAGTGGGGGGCCGGGACAGCCCCAGCATTTT; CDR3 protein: CAWSGGPGQPQHF
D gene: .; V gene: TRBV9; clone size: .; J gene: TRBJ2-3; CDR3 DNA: TGTGCCAGCTCAGGTGGGCCGGCAGATACGCAGTATTTT; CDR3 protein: CASSGGPADTQYF
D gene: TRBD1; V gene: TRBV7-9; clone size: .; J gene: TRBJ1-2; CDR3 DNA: TGTGCCAGCAGCGAGTTAGGGACAGGGGGCAACGGCTACACCTTC; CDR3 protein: CASSELGTGGNGYTF
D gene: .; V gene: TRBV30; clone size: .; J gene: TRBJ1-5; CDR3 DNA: TGTGCCTGGAACACAGGGCCGAGCAATCAGCCCCAGCATTTT; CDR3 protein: CAWNTGPSNQPQHF
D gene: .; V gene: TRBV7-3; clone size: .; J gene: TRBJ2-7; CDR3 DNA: TGTGCCAGCAGCTTAGAGAGACCGGGTTCGATGGGGGAGCAGTACTTC; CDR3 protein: CASSLERPGSMGEQYF
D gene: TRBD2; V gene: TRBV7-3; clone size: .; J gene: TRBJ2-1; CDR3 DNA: TGTGCCAGCAGCTTAACCCCGACTAGCGGGATCAATGAGCAGTTCTTC; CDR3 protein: CASSLTPTSGINEQFF
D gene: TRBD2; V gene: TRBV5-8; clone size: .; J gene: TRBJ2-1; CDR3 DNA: TGTGCCAGTTCGAGCGGGACGGTCTACAATGAGCAGTTCTTC; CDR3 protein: CASSSGTVYNEQFF
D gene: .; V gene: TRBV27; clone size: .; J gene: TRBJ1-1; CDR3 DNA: TGTGCCAGCAGCCCGGGGGGGGAAGCTTTCTTT; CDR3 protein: CASSPGGEAFF
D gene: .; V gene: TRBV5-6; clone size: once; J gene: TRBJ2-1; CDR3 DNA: TGTGCCAGCTTAGGGGGGCGGAACTACAATGAGCAGTTCTTC; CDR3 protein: CASLGGRNYNEQFF
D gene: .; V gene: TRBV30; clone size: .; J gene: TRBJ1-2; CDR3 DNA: TGTGCCTGGATGAGGGAGGGCGGCTTTGCGGGCTATGGCTACACCTTC; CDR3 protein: CAWMREGGFAGYGYTF
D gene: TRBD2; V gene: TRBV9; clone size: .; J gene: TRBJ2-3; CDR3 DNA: TGTGCCAGCAGCGGCCGACTAGCGGGGGACACAGATACGCAGTATTTT; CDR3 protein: CASSGRLAGDTDTQYF
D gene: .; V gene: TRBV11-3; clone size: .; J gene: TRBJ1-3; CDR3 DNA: TGTGCCAGCAGCCTAGACAGCGTTTTTGGAAACACCATATATTTT; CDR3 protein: CASSLDSVFGNTIYF
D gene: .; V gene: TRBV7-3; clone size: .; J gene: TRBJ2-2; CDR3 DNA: TGTGCCAGCAGCTCTGTTTCTAGGACCGGGGAGCTGTTTTTT; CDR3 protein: CASSSVSRTGELFF
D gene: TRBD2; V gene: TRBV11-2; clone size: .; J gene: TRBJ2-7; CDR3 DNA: TGTGCCAGCAGCCGACTAGCGGGAGACCACGAGCAGTACTTC; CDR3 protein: CASSRLAGDHEQYF
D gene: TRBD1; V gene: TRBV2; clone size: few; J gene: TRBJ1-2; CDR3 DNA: TGTGCCCCCGGGACAGGGACATATGGCTACACCTTC; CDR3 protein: CAPGTGTYGYTF
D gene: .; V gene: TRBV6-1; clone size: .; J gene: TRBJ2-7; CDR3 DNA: TGTGCCAGCAGTGACCAGGCAGGGGCAGTTTGGGTAAATGAGCAGTACTTC; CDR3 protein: CASSDQAGAVWVNEQYF
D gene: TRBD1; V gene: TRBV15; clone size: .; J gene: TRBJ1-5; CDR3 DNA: TGTGCCACCAGCAGGCAAGGACAGGGGGATCGTCAGCCCCAGCATTTT; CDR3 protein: CATSRQGQGDRQPQHF